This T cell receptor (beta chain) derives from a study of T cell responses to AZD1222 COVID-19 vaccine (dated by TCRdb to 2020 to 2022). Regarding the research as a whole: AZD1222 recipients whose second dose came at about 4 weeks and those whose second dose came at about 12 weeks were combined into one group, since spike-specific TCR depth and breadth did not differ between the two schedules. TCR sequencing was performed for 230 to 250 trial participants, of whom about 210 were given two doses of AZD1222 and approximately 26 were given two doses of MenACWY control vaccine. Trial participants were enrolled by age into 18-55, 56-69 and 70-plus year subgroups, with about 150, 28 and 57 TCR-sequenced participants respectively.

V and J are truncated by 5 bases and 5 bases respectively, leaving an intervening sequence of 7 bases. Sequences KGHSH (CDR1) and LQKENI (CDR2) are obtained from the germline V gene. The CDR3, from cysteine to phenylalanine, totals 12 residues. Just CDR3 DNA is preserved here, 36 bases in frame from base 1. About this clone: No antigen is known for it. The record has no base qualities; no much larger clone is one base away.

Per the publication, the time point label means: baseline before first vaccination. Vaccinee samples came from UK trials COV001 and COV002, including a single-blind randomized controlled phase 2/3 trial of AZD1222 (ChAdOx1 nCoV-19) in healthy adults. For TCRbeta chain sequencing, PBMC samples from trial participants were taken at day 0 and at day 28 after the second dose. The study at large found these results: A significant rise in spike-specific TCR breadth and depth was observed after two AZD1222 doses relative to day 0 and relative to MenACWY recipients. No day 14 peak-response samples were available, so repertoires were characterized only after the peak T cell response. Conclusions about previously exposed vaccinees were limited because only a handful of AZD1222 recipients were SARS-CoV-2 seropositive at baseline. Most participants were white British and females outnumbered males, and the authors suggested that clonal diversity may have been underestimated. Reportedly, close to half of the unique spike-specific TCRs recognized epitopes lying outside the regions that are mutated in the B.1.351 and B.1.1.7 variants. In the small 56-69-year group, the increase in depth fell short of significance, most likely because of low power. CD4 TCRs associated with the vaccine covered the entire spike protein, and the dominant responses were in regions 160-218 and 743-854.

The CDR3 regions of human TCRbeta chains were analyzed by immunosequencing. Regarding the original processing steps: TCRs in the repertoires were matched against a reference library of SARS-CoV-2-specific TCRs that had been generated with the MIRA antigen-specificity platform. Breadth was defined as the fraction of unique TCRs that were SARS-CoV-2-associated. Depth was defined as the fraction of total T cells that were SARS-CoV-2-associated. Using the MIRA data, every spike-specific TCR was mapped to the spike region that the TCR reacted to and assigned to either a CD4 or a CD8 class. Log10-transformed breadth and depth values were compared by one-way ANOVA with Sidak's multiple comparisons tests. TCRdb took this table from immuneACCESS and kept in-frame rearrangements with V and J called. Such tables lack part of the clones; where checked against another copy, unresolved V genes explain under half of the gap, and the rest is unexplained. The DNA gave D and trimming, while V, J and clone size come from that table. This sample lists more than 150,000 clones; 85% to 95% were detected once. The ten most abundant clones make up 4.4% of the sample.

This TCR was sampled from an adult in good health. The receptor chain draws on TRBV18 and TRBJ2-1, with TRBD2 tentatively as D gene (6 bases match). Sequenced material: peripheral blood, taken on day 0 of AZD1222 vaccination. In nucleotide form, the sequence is TGTGCCAGCTCAGAGCGGGACAATGAGCAGTTCTTC. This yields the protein CASSERDNEQFF.